This T cell receptor beta chain was captured in a study of blood T cell repertoires in COVID-19. The wider study: Acute-phase and convalescent COVID-19 samples originated in the United States, Italy and Spain.

In the authors' workflow: Estimates of nucleated cell counts were drawn from the amplification of reference gene primers. Sequencing was performed with immunoSEQ multiplex PCR; in TCRdb, only in-frame clones are kept and a portion is missing. V and J calls and clone size follow that table, whereas D and trimming were derived from the DNA. The sample has 120,000 or so clones; around nine tenths are singletons. Germline values: CDR1 MNHNS, CDR2 SASEGT. Trimming pared 0 bases from V and 4 bases from J, leaving 10 bases between. The CDR3 spans 15 residues. This TCR derives from a human donor in a cohort sampled during active COVID-19. What was sequenced was peripheral blood. J is TRBJ1-3 and V is TRBV6-1; unclear D gene. Here the CDR3 reads CASSEAPGSGNTIYF. CDR3 DNA: TGTGCCAGCAGTGAAGCGCCGGGGTCGGGAAACACCATATATTTT.